The 28 T cell receptor beta chains below all came from one sample that was sequenced in a study of T cell responses to AZD1222 COVID-19 vaccine. Clones were sequenced by immunoSEQ multiplex PCR, and TCRdb holds only the in-frame ones, with some missing. Of roughly 150,000 clones in the sample, around nine tenths were seen once. Sequencing was performed on peripheral blood, taken 28 days after the second AZD1222 dose. The receptor set was obtained from an adult who received the AZD1222 COVID-19 vaccine.

The chain carries TRBV30 and TRBJ1-4; D unresolved. The CDR3 is made up of 13 amino acids. Trimming left V 6 bases short and J 7 bases short, with 15 bases between. The V gene's germline CDR1 is GTSNPN and CDR2 SVGIG (reference sequence). For the CDR3, the DNA is TGTGCCTGCGATCGGGCAGTGGGTGAAAAACTGTTTTTT. Encoded protein: CACDRAVGEKLFF.

The chain is built from TRBV18 and TRBJ1-2; TRBD1 agrees at 7 bases. After removal of 6 bases from V and 4 bases from J, the junction contained 11 bases not matched to a gene. This CDR3 has 15 residues. CDR1 is KGHSH, CDR2 LQKENI, per germline. DNA of the CDR3: TGTGCCAGCTCGGGCGGACAGGTCGGAGGCTATGGCTACACCTTC. Translated, it gives CASSGGQVGGYGYTF.

This rearrangement joins TRBV19 to TRBJ1-2; possible D gene TRBD1, 5 bases. Trimming shortened V by 4 bases and J by 5 bases, and 5 bases separated the two germline ends. CDR3 length: 11 amino acids. Germline V gene sequence: CDR1 LNHDA, CDR2 SQIVND (reference sequence). DNA for the CDR3: TGTGCCAGTAGTACAGGGTATGGCTACACCTTC. Translation gives CASSTGYGYTF.

This chain uses TRBV20-1 with TRBJ2-3; TRBD2 matches 8 bases. CDR1 and CDR2 (germline): DFQATT, SNEGSKA (reference sequence). The CDR3 sequence is 16 residues long. With 3 bases clipped from V and 4 bases from J, the junction kept 12 bases outside the gene matches. As DNA, the CDR3 is TGCAGTGCTAGTGCCATATTAGCGGGACGGTCAGATACGCAGTATTTT. Residues: CSASAILAGRSDTQYF.

The chain couples TRBV28 to TRBJ2-1; D not certain. Germline V CDR1 and CDR2: MDHEN, SYDVKM. The CDR3 has 14 residues. V was shortened by 7 bases and J by 9 bases, with 19 bases between the two germline ends. DNA of the CDR3: TGTGCCAGCACCCCCCGCACACCCTGGGGTGAGCAGTTCTTC. Translation gives CASTPRTPWGEQFF. The full variable domain, with the rest looked up from reference TRBV28 and TRBJ2-1, is DVKVTQSSRYLVKRTGEKVFLECVQDMDHENMFWYRQDPGLGLRLIYFSYDVKMKEKGDIPEGYSVSREKKERFSLILESASTNQTSMYLCASTPRTPWGEQFFGPGTRLTVL.

This rearrangement joins TRBV2 to TRBJ2-5, with D possibly matching TRBD2 (5 bases). V was clipped by 7 bases and J by 1 base, with 10 bases between them. Germline loops: CDR1 SNHLY, CDR2 FYNNEI. The CDR3 sequence is 13 residues long. The CDR3 sequence is CASNLRAQETQYF. The CDR3 DNA reads TGTGCCAGCAACCTGCGGGCCCAAGAGACCCAGTACTTC.

J is TRBJ1-2 and V is TRBV6-1; TRBD1 might be the D (5 bases). The germline V and J ends were trimmed by 1 base and 7 bases, with 19 bases remaining between them. The germline V gene has CDR1 MNHNS and CDR2 SASEGT. This CDR3 is built from 16 residues. The chain's CDR3 is CASSEVPGLRSSGYTF. CDR3 nucleotide sequence: TGTGCCAGCAGTGAAGTCCCGGGACTCCGGTCAAGTGGCTACACCTTC.

J is TRBJ1-5 and V is TRBV9; maybe TRBD1 (5 bases). V was clipped by 4 bases and J by 8 bases, with 16 bases between them. CDR1 and CDR2 from the germline V gene are SGDLS and YYNGEE. The CDR3 is 14 residues long. The CDR3 nucleotides read TGTGCCAGCAGCCCTTACGGGGGAGGCGAGCCCCAGCATTTT. Residues: CASSPYGGGEPQHF.

V usage is TRBV5-4 and J usage is TRBJ2-1, with 9 bases that match TRBD1. J gave up 0 bases and V 1 base, and 5 bases lay outside the gene matches. Germline values: CDR1 SGHNT, CDR2 YYREEE (reference sequence). The CDR3 sequence is 17 residues long. CDR3 DNA: TGTGCCAGCAGCTTGATACAGGGGGCGACCTCCTACAATGAGCAGTTCTTC. Translating it yields CASSLIQGATSYNEQFF.

The chain couples TRBV30 to TRBJ1-3; TRBD1 aligns across 7 bases. Germline V gives CDR1 GTSNPN, CDR2 SVGIG (reference sequence). The CDR3 loop spans 14 amino acids. The J segment lost 3 bases and the V segment lost 4 bases, leaving 6 bases of the junction unmatched. The CDR3 is CAWKYQGVGNTIYF. CDR3 sequence (DNA): TGTGCCTGGAAATACCAGGGGGTTGGAAACACCATATATTTT. Complete variable domain (other parts from reference TRBV30 and TRBJ1-3): SQTIHQWPATLVQPVGSPLSLECTVEGTSNPNLYWYRQAAGRGLQLLFYSVGIGQISSEVPQNLSASRPQDRQFILSSKKLLLSDSGFYLCAWKYQGVGNTIYFGEGSWLTVV.

This sequence joins TRBV10-2 and TRBJ1-4; the D gene is possibly TRBD1 (6 bases). Germline V gene sequence: CDR1 WSHSY, CDR2 SAAADI. Trimming left V 3 bases short and J 6 bases short, with 11 bases between. This CDR3 has 14 residues. The CDR3 DNA reads as TGCGCCAGCAGTGAACCAGGGGAAGATGAAAAACTGTTTTTT. This encodes CASSEPGEDEKLFF.

The chain joins TRBV7-2 to TRBJ1-1; TRBD1 matches at 8 bases. Unmatched junction bases numbered 12, after V lost 5 bases and J lost 10 bases. The CDR3 runs to 14 residues. Per germline, CDR1 SGHTA and CDR2 FQGNSA. The CDR3 is CASSLWTGSGAAFF. As DNA, the CDR3 is TGTGCCAGCAGCCTCTGGACAGGGTCCGGGGCAGCTTTCTTT.

The chain combines TRBV10-3 with TRBJ1-2, with TRBD1 matching over 8 bases. From germline, CDR1 is ENHRY and CDR2 SYGVKD. This CDR3 spans 15 amino acids. The V and J ends lost 2 bases and 4 bases, in that order; junction bases with no gene match: 6. CDR3 region: CAISEATGGTYGYTF. The CDR3 coding sequence is TGTGCCATCAGTGAGGCAACAGGGGGGACCTATGGCTACACCTTC.

The rearrangement uses TRBV5-4 and TRBJ2-1, with 10 bases matching TRBD2. V shed 4 bases, J shed 9 bases, and the junction held 4 bases outside the gene matches. Germline V gene sequence: CDR1 SGHNT, CDR2 YYREEE (reference sequence). This CDR3 spans 13 amino acids. CDR3 coding DNA: TGTGCCAGCAGCCTGACTAGCGGGTTTGAGCAGTTCTTC. This sequence encodes CASSLTSGFEQFF.

Here the CDR3 DNA reads TGCGCCAGCAGCTTAAGGACAGGTGGTGGGGGCACAGATACGCAGTATTTT. Residues: CASSLRTGGGGTDTQYF. This chain connects TRBV5-1 to TRBJ2-3, with 7 bases identical to TRBD1. The CDR3 spans 17 residues. V trimming: 2 bases; J trimming: 1 base; junction bases outside the gene matches: 10. CDR1 is SGHRS and CDR2 is YFSETQ in the germline V gene.

This sequence joins TRBV7-2 and TRBJ1-2; 7 bases line up with TRBD1. The V gene end was trimmed by 3 bases and the J gene end by 4 bases; junction bases not matched to a gene: 8. The germline CDR1 and CDR2 sequences are SGHTA and FQGNSA. This CDR3 contains 15 residues. In DNA form, the CDR3 reads TGTGCCAGCAGCTTGGGACAGACAACCTCCTATGGCTACACCTTC. Translating it yields CASSLGQTTSYGYTF.

The chain joins TRBV7-2 to TRBJ1-5; D is possibly TRBD1 (5 bases). From germline, CDR1 is SGHTA and CDR2 FQGNSA. V was pared by 2 bases and J by 1 base, with 12 bases between. CDR3 length equals 16 residues. CDR3 DNA: TGTGCCAGCAGCTTAAGGGCAGGGTCGAGCAATCAGCCCCAGCATTTT. This translates into CASSLRAGSSNQPQHF.

The chain uses TRBV6-5 and TRBJ2-2; perhaps TRBD1 as D (6 bases). V gave up 6 bases and J gave up 2 bases, with 10 bases separating them. Germline loops: CDR1 MNHEY, CDR2 SVGAGI. The CDR3 is made up of 14 amino acids. The CDR3 DNA follows: TGTGCCAGCAGGGACAGCTCCAACACCGGGGAGCTGTTTTTT. Encoded protein: CASRDSSNTGELFF.

The chain is built from TRBV30 and TRBJ1-1; TRBD1 aligns across 8 bases. J was trimmed by 4 bases and V by 7 bases; bases with no gene match: 14. Per germline, CDR1 GTSNPN and CDR2 SVGIG (reference sequence). The CDR3 is made up of 15 amino acids. CDR3 amino acids: CAFTSPGTGGTEAFF. The CDR3 DNA reads as TGTGCCTTTACCTCGCCTGGGACAGGTGGCACTGAAGCTTTCTTT.

The V call is TRBV11-1, the J call TRBJ2-1; D gene uncertain. The CDR3 consists of 13 residues. The germline CDR1 and CDR2 sequences are SGHAT and FQDESV (reference sequence). Trimming removed 3 bases at V and 10 bases at J, with 13 bases between. The CDR3 DNA is TGTGCCAGCAGCTTTTTCGGCGAAACGGAGCAGTTCTTC. Protein product: CASSFFGETEQFF.

J is TRBJ2-3 and V is TRBV3-1 (or the pseudogene TRBV3-2), with 11 nucleotides matching TRBD2. The V gene's germline CDR1 is LGHDT and CDR2 YNNKEL (reference sequence). There are 18 residues in the CDR3. Trimming removed 4 bases from V and 6 bases from J; junction bases left unmatched: 15. CDR3 coding DNA: TGTGCCAGCAGCCCGAGGGGTAGCGGGGGGGCATCCCAGGATACGCAGTATTTT. Translating it yields CASSPRGSGGASQDTQYF.

The rearrangement uses TRBV9 and TRBJ2-7; D is unresolved. CDR3 length equals 15 residues. Trimming removed 0 bases from V and 0 bases from J, with 10 bases in between. Germline CDR1 is SGDLS and CDR2 is YYNGEE. CDR3 nucleotides: TGTGCCAGCAGCGTAGCCCGAGCCCACTCCTACGAGCAGTACTTC. Amino acids: CASSVARAHSYEQYF.

This clone was counted between two and nine times. This sequence joins TRBV4-2 and TRBJ1-2; D not certain. There are 16 residues in the CDR3. The germline V gene encodes CDR1 LGHNA and CDR2 YNFKEQ. Trimming shortened V by 0 bases and J by 2 bases, and 13 bases separated the two germline ends. CDR3 DNA sequence: TGTGCCAGCAGCCAAGATATTACAGACACAAACTATGGCTACACCTTC. Its protein is CASSQDITDTNYGYTF.

The chain links TRBV19 to TRBJ1-2; no clear D. V was shortened by 7 bases and J by 0 bases, with 9 bases between the two germline ends. This CDR3 spans 13 amino acids. The germline gives CDR1 LNHDA, CDR2 SQIVND (reference sequence). DNA of the CDR3: TGTGCCAGTAACGGAATGACTAACTATGGCTACACCTTC. Its protein product is CASNGMTNYGYTF.

The rearrangement joins TRBV28 to TRBJ1-5; TRBD1 is a possible D gene (5 bases). Trimming took 3 bases from V and 4 from J, leaving 13 bases between them. Germline V gene lookup returns CDR1 MDHEN and CDR2 SYDVKM. This CDR3 is 15 amino acids long. The DNA of the CDR3 is TGTGCCAGCAGTTTTTCAGGGTTGGAAAATCAGCCCCAGCATTTT. Its protein is CASSFSGLENQPQHF.

The J gene is TRBJ2-1, the V gene TRBV28, with 8 nucleotides matching TRBD2. J lost 8 bases, V lost 6 bases, and 12 bases had no gene match. The CDR3 runs 15 residues. CDR1 is MDHEN, CDR2 SYDVKM, per germline. CDR3 bases: TGTGCCAGCAGCCAACCGGGAGGGCCAAGTGATGAGCAGTTCTTC. It is translated as CASSQPGGPSDEQFF.

The gene calls are TRBV5-1 and TRBJ2-3; TRBD1 or TRBD2 may be the D gene (5 bases each). The CDR3 has 15 amino acids. Germline V lookup: CDR1 SGHRS, CDR2 YFSETQ. The V and J ends lost 0 bases and 4 bases respectively, with 12 bases between them. CDR3 protein: CASSLGGATADTQYF. The CDR3 region has the DNA TGCGCCAGCAGCTTGGGAGGGGCCACGGCAGATACGCAGTATTTT.

The V and J genes are TRBV27 and TRBJ2-7, with 7 bases identical to TRBD1. The V segment lost 0 bases and the J segment 1 base; nucleotides outside the gene matches: 9. The V gene's germline CDR1 is MNHEY and CDR2 SMNVEV (reference sequence). CDR3 length: 17 amino acids. CDR3 bases: TGTGCCAGCAGTTTATCGACCGGGACAGCCGATTCCTACGAGCAGTACTTC. Amino acid sequence: CASSLSTGTADSYEQYF.